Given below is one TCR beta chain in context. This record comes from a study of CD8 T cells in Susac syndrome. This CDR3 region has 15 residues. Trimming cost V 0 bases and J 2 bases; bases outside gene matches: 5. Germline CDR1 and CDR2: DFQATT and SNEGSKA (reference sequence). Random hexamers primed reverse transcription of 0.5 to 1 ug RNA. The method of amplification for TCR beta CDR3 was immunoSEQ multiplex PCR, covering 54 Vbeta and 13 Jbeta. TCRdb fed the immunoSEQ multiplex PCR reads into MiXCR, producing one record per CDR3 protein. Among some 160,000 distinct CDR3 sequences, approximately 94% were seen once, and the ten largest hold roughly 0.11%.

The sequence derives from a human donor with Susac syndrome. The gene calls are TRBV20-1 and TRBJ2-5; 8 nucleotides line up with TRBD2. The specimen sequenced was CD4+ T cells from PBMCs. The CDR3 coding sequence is TGCAGTGCTAGAGATCGGGGGGGTTGGCAAGAGACCCAGTACTTC. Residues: CSARDRGGWQETQYF.